The T cell receptor beta chain described here comes from a study of immune cell composition in non-small cell lung cancer. Per the germline V gene, CDR1 is SGHRS and CDR2 is YFSETQ. V lost 0 bases to trimming and J lost 7 bases; unmatched junction nucleotides: 10. This CDR3 has 17 residues. Method: immunoSEQ multiplex PCR; TCRdb's copy keeps in-frame clones and lacks some. The sample shows under 3,500 clones, roughly two thirds of them seen only once. Normal lung sampling was at least 3 cm from the tumour, as distant as possible. Genomic DNA came from frozen unsorted single-cell suspensions. The data were also submitted as part of a second study, on CD4 T cells in lung cancer.

The V gene is TRBV5-1, the J gene TRBJ2-2, with 9 bases matching TRBD1. This clonotype was sampled from a human donor with non-small cell lung cancer. Sequencing was carried out using non-adjacent lung tissue. The CDR3 region is CASSLALTGGGYGELFF. In DNA, the CDR3 is TGCGCCAGCAGCTTGGCCCTGACAGGGGGTGGATACGGGGAGCTGTTTTTT. Full variable domain (outside the CDR3, taken from reference TRBV5-1 and TRBJ2-2): KAGVTQTPRYLIKTRGQQVTLSCSPISGHRSVSWYQQTPGQGLQFLFEYFSETQRNKGNFPGRFSGRQFSNSRSEMNVSTLELGDSALYLCASSLALTGGGYGELFFGEGSRLTVL.